This entry lists 21 T cell receptor beta chains sequenced from one sample in a study of T cell changes during pregnancy in multiple sclerosis. Profiling relied on immunoSEQ multiplex PCR, and the TCRdb table lists in-frame clones only, not all of them. The sample has roughly 120,000 clones, approximately 93% seen once. The starting material was peripheral blood, obtained before pregnancy. The receptors shown here come from a female donor with multiple sclerosis, enrolled in a pregnancy study.

The chain couples TRBV13 to TRBJ2-2; D remains ambiguous. Germline values: CDR1 PRHDT, CDR2 FYEKMQ (reference sequence). This CDR3 is 12 amino acids long. Trimming shortened V by 2 bases and J by 4 bases, and 2 bases separated the two germline ends. Here the CDR3 reads CASSLRTGELFF. CDR3 in DNA: TGTGCCAGCAGCTTACGCACCGGGGAGCTGTTTTTT.

The rearrangement joins TRBV5-4 to TRBJ1-2; 12 bases map to TRBD1. This CDR3 is 16 amino acids long. Losses at the gene ends were 4 bases for V and 7 bases for J; bases not matched to a gene: 11. Germline assignment: CDR1 SGHNT and CDR2 YYREEE (reference sequence). CDR3 coding DNA: TGTGCCAGCAGCCCTCCGTCAGGGACAGGGGGCCCTGGCTACACCTTC. It codes for CASSPPSGTGGPGYTF. Supplemented by reference TRBV5-4 and TRBJ1-2, the full variable domain reads ETGVTQSPTHLIKTRGQQVTLRCSSQSGHNTVSWYQQALGQGPQFIFQYYREEENGRGNFPPRFSGLQFPNYSSELNVNALELDDSALYLCASSPPSGTGGPGYTFGSGTRLTVV.

V usage is TRBV9 and J usage is TRBJ2-3; 13 bases align to TRBD2. V trimming: 3 bases; J trimming: 6 bases; junction bases outside the gene matches: 7. This CDR3 has 16 residues. CDR1 and CDR2 from the germline V gene are SGDLS and YYNGEE. The CDR3 coding sequence is TGTGCCAGCAGCGCCCCGACTAGCGGGAGGTCGGATACGCAGTATTTT. It encodes CASSAPTSGRSDTQYF.

The sample holds one count of this clone. CDR3 protein: CASSLVDRLVGSYGYTF. CDR3 bases: TGTGCCAGCAGCTTGGTCGACAGGCTAGTAGGTTCCTATGGCTACACCTTC. This rearrangement joins TRBV5-5 to TRBJ1-2, with D maybe TRBD1 (6 bases). The CDR3 runs to 17 residues. CDR1 and CDR2 (germline): SGHKS, YYEKEE (reference sequence). Trimming stripped 0 bases from V and 4 bases from J, with 19 bases between.

The chain's CDR3 is CGGQGRTDTQYF. The DNA for the CDR3 is TGTGGCGGACAGGGACGCACAGATACGCAGTATTTT. The gene calls are TRBV6-7 and TRBJ2-3; 8 bases map to TRBD1. TRBV6-7 is noted as an ORF with a role that remains uncertain. CDR3 length: 12 amino acids.

The count of this clone is one. CDR3 residues: CASSRGLAGVDEQYF. The CDR3 bases are TGCGCCAGCAGTCGGGGACTAGCGGGAGTCGACGAGCAGTACTTC. This chain joins TRBV10-1 and TRBJ2-7; 14 bases match TRBD2. Germline assignment: CDR1 WNHNN and CDR2 SYGVQD (reference sequence). V shed 5 bases, J shed 5 bases, and the junction held 5 bases outside the gene matches. The CDR3 totals 15 residues.

This chain links TRBV28 with TRBJ2-1, with 14 bases aligning to TRBD2. Germline V gene data show CDR1 as MDHEN and CDR2 as SYDVKM. The CDR3 sequence is 15 residues long. V shed 7 bases and J 9 bases; nucleotides not matched to a gene: 8. This CDR3 reads CASTETSGRAPEQFF. The CDR3 nucleotides are TGTGCCAGCACCGAGACTAGCGGGAGGGCCCCTGAGCAGTTCTTC.

This clone was detected only once. V and J are TRBV5-4 and TRBJ1-2, with 9 bases fitting TRBD1. Germline lookup yields CDR1 SGHNT and CDR2 YYREEE (reference sequence). Trimming at V came to 4 bases and at J to 5 bases, leaving 3 bases not matched to a gene. There are 13 residues in the CDR3. The CDR3 spells CASSIGTGYGYTF. CDR3 nucleotides: TGTGCCAGCAGCATTGGGACAGGGTATGGCTACACCTTC.

The V and J genes are TRBV10-3 and TRBJ1-4, with TRBD1 identical over 8 bases. CDR1 is ENHRY and CDR2 is SYGVKD in the germline V gene. This CDR3 contains 14 residues. Trimming removed 3 bases from V and 8 bases from J; junction bases left unmatched: 5. The CDR3: CAISEDRGLEKLFF. CDR3 DNA sequence: TGTGCCATCAGTGAAGACAGGGGATTAGAAAAACTGTTTTTT.

The chain links TRBV5-6 to TRBJ1-1; no definite D call. This CDR3 spans 15 amino acids. The germline CDR1 and CDR2 sequences are SGHDT and YYEEEE. Trimming shortened V by 1 base and J by 0 bases, and 10 bases separated the two germline ends. CDR3 loop: CASSLRRTMNTEAFF. CDR3 in DNA: TGTGCCAGCAGCTTGAGGAGGACTATGAACACTGAAGCTTTCTTT.

The V gene is TRBV19, the J gene TRBJ2-3; perhaps TRBD1 as D (5 bases). The CDR3 is 11 amino acids. Trimming took 6 bases from V and 6 from J, leaving 7 bases between them. The V gene's germline CDR1 is LNHDA and CDR2 SQIVND (reference sequence). The chain's CDR3 is CASRKGDTQYF. CDR3 DNA sequence: TGTGCCAGTAGGAAGGGGGATACGCAGTATTTT.

V is TRBV27 and J is TRBJ2-1, with TRBD2 matching over 7 bases. The J segment lost 4 bases and the V segment lost 4 bases, leaving 13 bases of the junction unmatched. This CDR3 contains 17 residues. In germline, CDR1 is MNHEY, CDR2 SMNVEV (reference sequence). The CDR3 loop reads CASSWGGVAPLYNEQFF. The CDR3 coding sequence is TGTGCCAGCAGTTGGGGGGGGGTCGCCCCCCTTTACAATGAGCAGTTCTTC.

The CDR3 is CASRLRRDRGNEQFF. The CDR3 nucleotides read TGTGCCAGCAGGTTAAGGCGGGACAGGGGTAATGAGCAGTTCTTC. The chain employs TRBV6-5 and TRBJ2-1; 10 bases map to TRBD1. This CDR3 comprises 15 residues. The germline gives CDR1 MNHEY, CDR2 SVGAGI. The trim removed 6 bases at V and 7 bases at J, leaving 9 bases unmatched.

This chain connects TRBV6-6 to TRBJ2-7; D uncertain. V was cut by 4 bases and J by 2 bases, with 6 bases left in between. The CDR3 consists of 12 residues. CDR1 is MNHNY, CDR2 SVGAGI, per germline (reference sequence). CDR3 bases: TGTGCCAGCAGTTCCCGGGCCTACGAGCAGTACTTC. Protein sequence: CASSSRAYEQYF.

The chain links TRBV6-1 to TRBJ2-7; the match to TRBD1 covers 8 bases. The CDR3 sequence is 16 residues long. Losses at the gene ends were 3 bases for V and 2 bases for J; bases not matched to a gene: 9. The germline V gene has CDR1 MNHNS and CDR2 SASEGT. CDR3 in amino acids: CASSERQGRGPYEQYF. The CDR3 DNA reads as TGTGCCAGCAGTGAGCGGCAGGGCAGGGGGCCCTACGAGCAGTACTTC.

V is TRBV7-9 and J is TRBJ2-2, with 10 bases matching TRBD2. From germline, CDR1 is SEHNR and CDR2 FQNEAQ (reference sequence). Losses at the gene ends were 6 bases for V and 6 bases for J; bases not matched to a gene: 10. The CDR3 is 16 amino acids. The CDR3 nucleotides read TGTGCCAGCAGGCCCCCGGGACTAGCGAGGGCCGGGGAGCTGTTTTTT. Protein product: CASRPPGLARAGELFF.

This chain uses TRBV30 with TRBJ1-4, with a possible D match to TRBD1 (5 bases). CDR1 GTSNPN and CDR2 SVGIG come from the germline V gene (reference sequence). Trimming removed 5 bases from V and 13 bases from J, with 11 bases in between. The CDR3 extends over 10 amino acids. The CDR3 sequence: CAWGSGTLFF. The DNA for the CDR3 is TGTGCCTGGGGTAGCGGGACACTGTTTTTT.

The chain is built from TRBV28 and TRBJ2-2; TRBD2 agrees at 10 bases. The V and J ends lost 8 bases and 7 bases, in that order; junction bases with no gene match: 10. Germline CDR1 and CDR2: MDHEN and SYDVKM. The CDR3 is 15 amino acids. DNA of the CDR3: TGTGCCAGCGGAGGGGGACTAGCGCTTAACGGGGAGCTGTTTTTT. Its protein product is CASGGGLALNGELFF.

V gene TRBV19 combines with J gene TRBJ2-5; TRBD2 matches at 8 bases. Germline lookup yields CDR1 LNHDA and CDR2 SQIVND (reference sequence). V trimming: 5 bases; J trimming: 4 bases; junction bases outside the gene matches: 21. This CDR3 region has 19 residues. CDR3 nucleotide sequence: TGTGCCAGTAGTCCCCAGCAATGGTCGGCGGGAGGAGGTGGAGAGACCCAGTACTTC. This sequence encodes CASSPQQWSAGGGGETQYF.

Remarks on this clone: The sample carries other DNA sequences with the same CDR3. The chain employs TRBV5-1 and TRBJ2-5, with a weak D call TRBD2 (6 bases). Trimming removed 3 bases from V and 4 bases from J, with 16 bases in between. Germline V lookup: CDR1 SGHRS, CDR2 YFSETQ. CDR3 length: 15 residues. CDR3 sequence (DNA): TGCGCCAGCAGCTCCGGGACTGGGGAAGGAGAGACCCAGTACTTC. As protein: CASSSGTGEGETQYF.

The rearrangement joins TRBV5-8 to TRBJ2-7; TRBD1 matches at 10 bases. Germline values: CDR1 SGHTS, CDR2 YDEGEE. After removal of 3 bases from V and 4 bases from J, the junction contained 4 bases not matched to a gene. The CDR3 has 14 residues. The CDR3 nucleotides are TGTGCCAGCAGCTCGGGACAGGGGTCGTACGAGCAGTACTTC. This encodes CASSSGQGSYEQYF.